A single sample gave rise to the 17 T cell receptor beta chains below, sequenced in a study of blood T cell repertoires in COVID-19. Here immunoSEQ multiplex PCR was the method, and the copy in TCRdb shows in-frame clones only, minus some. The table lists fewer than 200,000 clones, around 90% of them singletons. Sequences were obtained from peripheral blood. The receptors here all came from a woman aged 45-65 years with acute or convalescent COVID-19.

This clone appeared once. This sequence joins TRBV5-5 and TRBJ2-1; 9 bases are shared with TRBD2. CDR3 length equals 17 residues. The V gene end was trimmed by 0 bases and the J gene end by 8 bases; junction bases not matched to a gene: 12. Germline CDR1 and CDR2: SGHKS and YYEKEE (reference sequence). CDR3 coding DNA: TGTGCCAGCAGCTTGGTACCGGCGGGAGGGCCCTTGGATGAGCAGTTCTTC. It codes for CASSLVPAGGPLDEQFF.

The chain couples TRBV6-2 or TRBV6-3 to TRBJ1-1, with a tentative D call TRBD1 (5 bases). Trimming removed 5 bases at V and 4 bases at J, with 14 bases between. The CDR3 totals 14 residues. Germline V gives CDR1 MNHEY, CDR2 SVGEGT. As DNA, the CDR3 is TGTGCCAGCAGTAACTTCGGGGGTAGCACTGAAGCTTTCTTT. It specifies CASSNFGGSTEAFF.

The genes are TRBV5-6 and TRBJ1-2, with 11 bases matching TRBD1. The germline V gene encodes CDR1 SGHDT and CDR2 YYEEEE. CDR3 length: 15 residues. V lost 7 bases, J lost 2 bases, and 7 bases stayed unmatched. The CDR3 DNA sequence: TGTGCCAGCTACCAGGACAGGGGGCGCAACTATGGCTACACCTTC. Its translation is CASYQDRGRNYGYTF.

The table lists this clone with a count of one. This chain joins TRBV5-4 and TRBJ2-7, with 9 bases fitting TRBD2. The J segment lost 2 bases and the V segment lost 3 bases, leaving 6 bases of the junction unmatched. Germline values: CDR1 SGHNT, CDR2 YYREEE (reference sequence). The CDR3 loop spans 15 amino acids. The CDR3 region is CASSWGGRGPYEQYF. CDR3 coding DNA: TGTGCCAGCAGCTGGGGCGGGAGGGGACCCTACGAGCAGTACTTC.

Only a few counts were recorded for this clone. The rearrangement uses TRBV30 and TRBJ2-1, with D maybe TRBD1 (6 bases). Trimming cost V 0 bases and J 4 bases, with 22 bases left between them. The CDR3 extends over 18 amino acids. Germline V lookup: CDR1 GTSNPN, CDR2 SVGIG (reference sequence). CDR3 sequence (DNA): TGTGCCTGGAGTGTAGTCAGGGGCAAGGTGGTAGTTTACAATGAGCAGTTCTTC. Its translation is CAWSVVRGKVVVYNEQFF.

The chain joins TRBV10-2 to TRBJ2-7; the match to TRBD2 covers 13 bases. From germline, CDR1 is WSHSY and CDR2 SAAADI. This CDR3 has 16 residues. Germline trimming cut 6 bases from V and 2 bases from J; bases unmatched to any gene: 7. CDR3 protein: CASRAGLAGTTYEQYF. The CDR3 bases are TGCGCCAGCAGGGCGGGACTAGCGGGAACCACCTACGAGCAGTACTTC.

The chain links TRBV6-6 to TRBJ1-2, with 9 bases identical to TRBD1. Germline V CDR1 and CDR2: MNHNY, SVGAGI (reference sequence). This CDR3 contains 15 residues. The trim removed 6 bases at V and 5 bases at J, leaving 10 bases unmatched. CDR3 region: CASSRQGETEYGYTF. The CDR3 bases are TGTGCCAGCAGCCGACAGGGGGAAACGGAGTATGGCTACACCTTC.

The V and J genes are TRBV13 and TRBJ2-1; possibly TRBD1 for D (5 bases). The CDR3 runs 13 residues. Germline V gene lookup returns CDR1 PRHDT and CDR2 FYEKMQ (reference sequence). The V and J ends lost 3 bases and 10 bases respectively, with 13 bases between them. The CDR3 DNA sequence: TGTGCCAGCAGCTTCTTAGGGGATGGGGAGCAGTTCTTC. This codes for CASSFLGDGEQFF.

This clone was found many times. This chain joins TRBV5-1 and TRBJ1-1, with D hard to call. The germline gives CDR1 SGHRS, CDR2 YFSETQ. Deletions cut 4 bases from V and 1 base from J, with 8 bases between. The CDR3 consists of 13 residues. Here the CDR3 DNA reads TGCGCCAGCAGCCCACAGACGAACACTGAAGCTTTCTTT. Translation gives CASSPQTNTEAFF.

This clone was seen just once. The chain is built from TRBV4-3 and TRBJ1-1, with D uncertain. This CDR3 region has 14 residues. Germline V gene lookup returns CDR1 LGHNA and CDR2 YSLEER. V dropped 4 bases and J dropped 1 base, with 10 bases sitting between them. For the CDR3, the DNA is TGCGCCAGCAGCCCCTCGACACAGAACACTGAAGCTTTCTTT. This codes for CASSPSTQNTEAFF.

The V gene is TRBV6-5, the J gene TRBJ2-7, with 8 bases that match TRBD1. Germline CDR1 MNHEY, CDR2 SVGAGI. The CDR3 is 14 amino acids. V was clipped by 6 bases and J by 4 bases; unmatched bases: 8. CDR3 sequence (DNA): TGTGCCAGCAGCAGACAGGGGCTGGGATACGAGCAGTACTTC. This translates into CASSRQGLGYEQYF.

DNA of the CDR3: TGTGCCAGCAGCCAGGGGCCCCCCGGGGAGACCCAGTACTTC. This gives the protein CASSQGPPGETQYF. The rearrangement links TRBV11-3 to TRBJ2-5; TRBD1 is a possible D gene (6 bases). Looked up from germline, CDR1 is SGHNT and CDR2 is YENEEA. Trimming removed 5 bases at V and 5 bases at J, with 15 bases between. This CDR3 is 14 amino acids long.

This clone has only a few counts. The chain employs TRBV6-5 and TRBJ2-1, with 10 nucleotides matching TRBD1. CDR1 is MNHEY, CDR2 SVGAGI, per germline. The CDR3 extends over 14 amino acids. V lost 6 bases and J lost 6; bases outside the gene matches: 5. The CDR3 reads CASRRDRGANEQFF. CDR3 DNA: TGTGCCAGCAGGCGGGACAGGGGAGCCAATGAGCAGTTCTTC.

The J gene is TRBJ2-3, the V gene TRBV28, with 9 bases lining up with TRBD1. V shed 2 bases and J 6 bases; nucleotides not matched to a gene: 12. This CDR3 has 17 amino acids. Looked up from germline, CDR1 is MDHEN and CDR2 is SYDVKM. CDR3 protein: CASSLTTGGVREDTQYF. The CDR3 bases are TGTGCCAGCAGTTTAACAACAGGGGGCGTGAGGGAGGATACGCAGTATTTT. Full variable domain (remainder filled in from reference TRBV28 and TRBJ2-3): DVKVTQSSRYLVKRTGEKVFLECVQDMDHENMFWYRQDPGLGLRLIYFSYDVKMKEKGDIPEGYSVSREKKERFSLILESASTNQTSMYLCASSLTTGGVREDTQYFGPGTRLTVL.

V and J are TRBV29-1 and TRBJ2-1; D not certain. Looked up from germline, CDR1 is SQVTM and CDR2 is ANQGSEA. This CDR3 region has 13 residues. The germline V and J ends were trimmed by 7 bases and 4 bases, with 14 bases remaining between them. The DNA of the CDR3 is TGCAGCGCCACGAGCGAGGCGTACAATGAGCAGTTCTTC. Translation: CSATSEAYNEQFF.

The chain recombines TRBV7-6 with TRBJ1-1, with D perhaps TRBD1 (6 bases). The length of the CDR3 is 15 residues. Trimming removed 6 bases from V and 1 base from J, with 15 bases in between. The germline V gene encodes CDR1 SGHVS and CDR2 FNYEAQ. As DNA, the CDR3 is TGTGCCAGCAGAAACACAGGGATGAAGAACACTGAAGCTTTCTTT. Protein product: CASRNTGMKNTEAFF.

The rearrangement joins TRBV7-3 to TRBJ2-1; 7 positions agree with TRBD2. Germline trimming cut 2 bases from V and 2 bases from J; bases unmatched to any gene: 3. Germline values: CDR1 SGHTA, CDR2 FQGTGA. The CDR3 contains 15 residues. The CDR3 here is CASSLVGGTYNEQFF. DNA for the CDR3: TGTGCCAGCAGCTTAGTCGGGGGGACCTACAATGAGCAGTTCTTC.